Below, 21 T cell receptor beta chains from the same sample are listed, as sequenced in a study of OX40 agonist ivuxolimab in advanced cancers. Library preparation employed the immunoSEQ multiplex PCR assay. Here the immuneACCESS table is served through TCRdb, limited to in-frame sequences with V and J called. Missing clones are a known gap in these copies; in checked studies unresolved V genes cover under half, and the rest lacks a known reason. The sample includes just under 100,000 clones, with less than 95% observed a single time. Around 0.18% of the sample is held by the ten biggest clonotypes. The sample was CD4+ or CD8+ T cells sorted from blood, taken in a trial of the OX40 agonist ivuxolimab. These receptors all stem from an adult with an advanced solid tumor such as melanoma, head and neck, liver or kidney cancer.

The chain links TRBV5-1 to TRBJ2-1, with D tentatively TRBD2 (5 bases). Germline V gives CDR1 SGHRS, CDR2 YFSETQ. Trimming pared 0 bases from V and 7 bases from J, leaving 14 bases between. The CDR3 runs to 15 residues. The CDR3: CASSLGGVDSNEQFF. In DNA form, the CDR3 reads TGCGCCAGCAGCTTGGGGGGAGTTGATTCTAATGAGCAGTTCTTC.

The chain couples TRBV7-6 to TRBJ2-3, with a weak D call TRBD2 (5 bases). The CDR3 has 14 amino acids. V was cut by 4 bases and J by 4 bases, with 12 bases left in between. Germline V lookup: CDR1 SGHVS, CDR2 FNYEAQ. The CDR3 DNA reads as TGTGCCAGCAGCTCCCCATCCGGGGCAGATACGCAGTATTTT. Encoded protein: CASSSPSGADTQYF.

About this clone: This same CDR3 is encoded by further DNA sequences in the sample. V is TRBV6-5 and J is TRBJ1-3; D is unclear. CDR3 size: 16 residues. V was pared by 0 bases and J by 0 bases, with 9 bases between. The germline gives CDR1 MNHEY, CDR2 SVGAGI. The CDR3 reads CASSYSTGISGNTIYF. Written as DNA, the CDR3 is TGTGCCAGCAGTTACTCGACTGGGATCTCTGGAAACACCATATATTTT.

The gene calls are TRBV7-2 and TRBJ2-5, with 11 positions matching TRBD1. The length of the CDR3 is 15 residues. V gave up 1 base and J gave up 5 bases; unmatched junction bases: 3. Germline V CDR1 and CDR2: SGHTA, FQGNSA. CDR3 sequence: CASSLGTGGRETQYF. The CDR3, as DNA: TGTGCCAGCAGCTTAGGGACAGGGGGCCGGGAGACCCAGTACTTC.

J is TRBJ1-2 and V is TRBV5-1; TRBD1 matches at 9 bases. V was clipped by 4 bases and J by 4 bases; unmatched bases: 14. The CDR3 is 17 residues long. Germline-derived CDR1 and CDR2 are SGHRS and YFSETQ. DNA for the CDR3: TGCGCCAGCAGCCCTAACCCGGGACAGGGACTAGGCTATGGCTACACCTTC. Its translation: CASSPNPGQGLGYGYTF.

V and J are TRBV7-3 and TRBJ2-6; tentatively, D is TRBD1 (7 bases). Trimming stripped 5 bases from V and 2 bases from J, with 13 bases between. Germline lookup yields CDR1 SGHTA and CDR2 FQGTGA. The CDR3 is made up of 16 amino acids. CDR3 DNA: TGTGCCAGCAGCACTGACAGGGAGGCTGGGGCCAACGTCCTGACTTTC. This codes for CASSTDREAGANVLTF.

The CDR3 nucleotides read TGTGCCAGCAGCGTAGAGGCCGCAGATACGCAGTATTTT. Translation: CASSVEAADTQYF. The chain has TRBV9 and TRBJ2-3; D not resolved. This CDR3 is 13 amino acids long. Germline assignment: CDR1 SGDLS and CDR2 YYNGEE. Trimming took off 0 bases at V and 4 bases at J, with 6 bases between the two ends.

This chain joins TRBV7-2 and TRBJ2-1; 7 positions agree with TRBD1. J was trimmed by 4 bases and V by 5 bases; bases with no gene match: 5. The germline V gene has CDR1 SGHTA and CDR2 FQGNSA. This CDR3 contains 14 residues. The chain's CDR3 is CASSPDRVYNEQFF. The CDR3 DNA reads as TGTGCCAGCAGCCCAGACAGGGTATACAATGAGCAGTTCTTC.

This chain joins TRBV7-2 and TRBJ2-2, with 8 bases matching TRBD2. This CDR3 comprises 15 residues. V shed 5 bases, J shed 2 bases, and the junction held 4 bases outside the gene matches. CDR1 and CDR2 from the germline V gene are SGHTA and FQGNSA. CDR3 loop: CASSPGGTNTGELFF. In DNA, the CDR3 is TGTGCCAGCAGCCCGGGGGGGACTAACACCGGGGAGCTGTTTTTT.

This clone was seen a few times. The chain combines TRBV2 with TRBJ2-6; 13 bases are a match to TRBD2. CDR3 length: 20 amino acids. Trimming at V came to 9 bases and at J to 4 bases, leaving 18 bases not matched to a gene. Per the germline V gene, CDR1 is SNHLY and CDR2 is FYNNEI. The CDR3 DNA follows: TGTGCCAGATATTCTCCCCTCGGGACTAGCGGGATCAGGGGGGCCAACGTCCTGACTTTC. This translates into CARYSPLGTSGIRGANVLTF.

This clone was counted a single time. This chain uses TRBV7-2 with TRBJ1-3; D call uncertain. V dropped 1 base and J dropped 0 bases, with 16 bases sitting between them. Germline CDR1 is SGHTA and CDR2 is FQGNSA. The CDR3 is made up of 18 amino acids. DNA for the CDR3: TGTGCCAGCAGCTTAGAGGGCCAGAAAGTTCTCTCTGGAAACACCATATATTTT. Translating gives CASSLEGQKVLSGNTIYF.

The rearrangement joins TRBV6-5 to TRBJ1-2; the D is unclear. In germline, CDR1 is MNHEY, CDR2 SVGAGI. V was cut by 0 bases and J by 8 bases, with 13 bases left in between. This CDR3 is built from 14 residues. CDR3 nucleotides: TGTGCCAGCAGTTACTCGGCGCTGTCAAGCGGCTACACCTTC. This codes for CASSYSALSSGYTF.

The chain carries TRBV9 and TRBJ1-1; maybe TRBD1 (6 bases). The V end lost 2 bases, the J end lost 1 base, and 12 bases lay between the germline ends. The CDR3 is 15 amino acids. Germline V lookup: CDR1 SGDLS, CDR2 YYNGEE. The CDR3 DNA follows: TGTGCCAGCAGCGTTACAGGGAGTTCGAACACTGAAGCTTTCTTT. Amino acid sequence: CASSVTGSSNTEAFF. Full variable domain (missing parts from reference TRBV9 and TRBJ1-1): DSGVTQTPKHLITATGQRVTLRCSPRSGDLSVYWYQQSLDQGLQFLIQYYNGEERAKGNILERFSAQQFPDLHSELNLSSLELGDSALYFCASSVTGSSNTEAFFGQGTRLTVV.

The chain carries TRBV6-6 and TRBJ1-2; perhaps TRBD1 as D (6 bases). This CDR3 comprises 16 residues. Deletions cut 6 bases from V and 1 base from J, with 18 bases between. The germline V gene has CDR1 MNHNY and CDR2 SVGAGI (reference sequence). The CDR3 reads CASRESKGGINYGYTF. The CDR3 DNA reads TGTGCCAGCAGAGAATCAAAGGGGGGCATTAACTATGGCTACACCTTC.

This clone was detected only a few times. The rearrangement uses TRBV10-3 and TRBJ1-3; a weak D match, TRBD1 (5 bases). There are 14 residues in the CDR3. V was shortened by 8 bases and J by 3 bases, with 14 bases between the two germline ends. Germline CDR1 is ENHRY and CDR2 is SYGVKD. CDR3 residues: CAIHTEGNGNTIYF. The CDR3 DNA is TGTGCCATCCACACTGAGGGGAATGGAAACACCATATATTTT.

This chain connects TRBV6-5 to TRBJ1-4; D is uncertain. Germline lookup yields CDR1 MNHEY and CDR2 SVGAGI. The CDR3 consists of 15 residues. Trimming pared 6 bases from V and 4 bases from J, leaving 15 bases between. The CDR3 loop is CASRWGRWGNEKLFF. For the CDR3, the DNA is TGTGCCAGCAGGTGGGGAAGATGGGGTAATGAAAAACTGTTTTTT.

The chain combines TRBV7-2 with TRBJ1-2, with a tentative D call TRBD1 (5 bases). In germline, CDR1 is SGHTA, CDR2 FQGNSA. CDR3 length equals 14 residues. The germline V and J ends were trimmed by 1 base and 8 bases, with 14 bases remaining between them. CDR3 sequence (DNA): TGTGCCAGCAGCTTAGTTCCGGGGACGGGGGGCTACACCTTC. Amino acids: CASSLVPGTGGYTF.

The CDR3 region has the DNA TGTGCCAGCAGCTCCAAGACTAGACCCTCCTACAATGAGCAGTTCTTC. This sequence encodes CASSSKTRPSYNEQFF. The rearrangement joins TRBV7-3 to TRBJ2-1; tentative D call: TRBD2 (6 bases). V lost 4 bases to trimming and J lost 0 bases, with 13 bases between them. This CDR3 is built from 16 residues. Germline loops: CDR1 SGHTA, CDR2 FQGTGA.

This clone was seen only once. This chain links TRBV7-6 with TRBJ2-2, with 11 bases lining up with TRBD2. Per the germline V gene, CDR1 is SGHVS and CDR2 is FNYEAQ. CDR3 length: 16 residues. V was pared by 2 bases and J by 6 bases, with 5 bases of the junction left unmatched. CDR3 in amino acids: CASSLMYSGRAGELFF. CDR3 coding DNA: TGTGCCAGCAGCTTAATGTATAGCGGGAGGGCCGGGGAGCTGTTTTTT.

The chain joins TRBV6-1 to TRBJ2-2; possible D gene TRBD2, 6 bases. V was trimmed by 6 bases and J by 5 bases, leaving 13 bases between them. CDR1 and CDR2 from the germline V gene are MNHNS and SASEGT. The CDR3 runs to 14 residues. This chain's CDR3 is CASRGLAGTGELFF. The CDR3 DNA sequence: TGTGCCAGCAGAGGACTGGCGGGAACCGGGGAGCTGTTTTTT.

J is TRBJ2-7 and V is TRBV7-9, with a possible D match to TRBD1 (5 bases). This CDR3 spans 15 amino acids. Trimming shortened V by 1 base and J by 4 bases, and 14 bases separated the two germline ends. Germline V CDR1 and CDR2: SEHNR, FQNEAQ (reference sequence). The CDR3 DNA sequence: TGTGCCAGCAGCTTAGGGGGCGCGCTTCAATACGAGCAGTACTTC. Its translation is CASSLGGALQYEQYF.